This record looks at one T cell receptor (beta chain) sequence and its context. What it recognizes is unknown. This CDR3 is also generated by other DNA sequences in the sample. PCR involved 60 Vbeta and 13 Jbeta primers. Sequenced by immunoSEQ multiplex PCR; TCRdb stores in-frame clones only, minus some. The sample has under 150,000 clones; approximately 82% are singletons. CDR3 length equals 18 residues. Per germline, CDR1 MDHEN and CDR2 SYDVKM. Unmatched junction bases numbered 14, after V lost 6 bases and J lost 0 bases. The data derive from a study of cytomegalovirus exposure and HLA in healthy donors. Study results and limitations: There was a cluster of highly shared sequence variants that was likely a sequencing artifact.

The sequenced sample consisted of PBMCs. The origin of this receptor is a man aged 25 to 40 in good health and CMV-seropositive. The chain recombines TRBV28 with TRBJ1-1, with 9 positions matching TRBD1. CDR3 bases: TGTGCCAGCAGCCCAGCCATCCACAGGGGGCGGATGAACACTGAAGCTTTCTTT. Amino acid sequence: CASSPAIHRGRMNTEAFF.